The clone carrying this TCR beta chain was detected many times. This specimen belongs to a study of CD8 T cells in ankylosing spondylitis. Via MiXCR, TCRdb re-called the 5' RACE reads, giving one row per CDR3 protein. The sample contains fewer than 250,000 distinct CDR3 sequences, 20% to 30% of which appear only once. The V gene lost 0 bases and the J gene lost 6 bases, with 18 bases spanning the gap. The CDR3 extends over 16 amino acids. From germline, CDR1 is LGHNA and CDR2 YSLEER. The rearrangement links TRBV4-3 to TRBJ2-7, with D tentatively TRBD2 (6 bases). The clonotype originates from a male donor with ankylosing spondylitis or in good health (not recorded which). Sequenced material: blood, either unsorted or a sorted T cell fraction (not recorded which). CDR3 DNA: TGCGCCAGCAGCCAAGATCTCCGATGGGAGGTTGGCGAGCAGTACTTC. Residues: CASSQDLRWEVGEQYF.